Below are 2 T cell receptor beta chains sequenced from a single sample in a study of blood T cell repertoires in COVID-19. Produced via immunoSEQ multiplex PCR; TCRdb's table is partial and in-frame only. The sample lists 210,000 or so clones, roughly 80% occurring once. The sequenced sample was PBMCs or T cells enriched from blood (not recorded which). These receptors all come from a woman in her forties or fifties who had been exposed to COVID-19.

This clone was counted a single time. The chain links TRBV6-5 to TRBJ1-4; unclear D gene. CDR3 length: 14 residues. With 4 bases removed from V and 5 bases from J, the gap between germline ends came to 11 bases. In germline, CDR1 is MNHEY, CDR2 SVGAGI. CDR3: CASSFSRGNEKLFF. In nucleotides, the CDR3 is TGTGCCAGCAGTTTTTCCCGGGGAAATGAAAAACTGTTTTTT.

This chain links TRBV19 with TRBJ1-1, with 7 bases aligning to TRBD1. The CDR3 covers 11 residues. V shed 5 bases, J shed 13 bases, and the junction held 7 bases outside the gene matches. Per the germline V gene, CDR1 is LNHDA and CDR2 is SQIVND (reference sequence). The CDR3 region has the DNA TGTGCCAGTAGTTACAGGGGCCAGGGTTTCTTT. Translated, it gives CASSYRGQGFF.